Listed here are 9 T cell receptor beta chains from one sample, sequenced in a study of response to subunit inactivated influenza vaccine. In TCRdb, the RT-PCR reads were re-called with MiXCR into one record per CDR3 protein. The table lists 500,000 to 550,000 distinct CDR3 sequences, less than 8% of them singletons, with over 10% in the top ten. The sequenced sample was PBMCs from blood, obtained around 25 months after vaccination. The receptor source for this set is a man between 50 and 69 years old who received an inactivated influenza vaccine.

The chain combines TRBV27 with TRBJ2-1; no firm D call. The length of the CDR3 is 16 residues. Germline V gene lookup returns CDR1 MNHEY and CDR2 SMNVEV (reference sequence). Trimming shortened V by 2 bases and J by 2 bases, and 13 bases separated the two germline ends. The chain's CDR3 is CASSLKMAAAYNEQFF. The CDR3, as DNA: TGTGCCAGCAGTTTAAAGATGGCGGCTGCCTACAATGAGCAGTTCTTC.

The rearrangement joins TRBV20-1 to TRBJ2-1; 9 bases map to TRBD2. From germline, CDR1 is DFQATT and CDR2 SNEGSKA (reference sequence). With 5 bases clipped from V and 2 bases from J, the junction kept 1 base outside the gene matches. This CDR3 has 13 residues. This CDR3 reads CSAWTSAYNEQFF. The CDR3 nucleotides are TGCAGTGCTTGGACTAGCGCCTACAATGAGCAGTTCTTC.

This chain joins TRBV18 and TRBJ1-4; D ambiguous. Germline-derived CDR1 and CDR2 are KGHSH and LQKENI. This CDR3 is 15 amino acids long. V dropped 6 bases and J dropped 6 bases, with 17 bases sitting between them. This chain's CDR3 is CASSQRKGQDEKLFF. In DNA, the CDR3 is TGTGCCAGCTCGCAAAGGAAAGGCCAGGATGAAAAACTGTTTTTT.

This sequence joins TRBV24-1 and TRBJ2-7; 10 positions agree with TRBD2. V lost 8 bases to trimming and J lost 6 bases; unmatched junction nucleotides: 9. Germline CDR1 reads KGHDR; CDR2 reads SFDVKD. The CDR3 is 14 amino acids. The CDR3 nucleotides read TGTGCCACCATGCCAGCGGGGGGGCCGTCCGAGCAGTACTTC. Residues: CATMPAGGPSEQYF.

This clonotype was seen many times. The chain links TRBV12-3 or TRBV12-4 to TRBJ2-3; the D gene is possibly TRBD2 (5 bases). The CDR3 length is 13 residues. V shed 7 bases and J shed 1 base, with 9 bases lying between them. DNA of the CDR3: TGTGCCAGCACCTCGAGGGGCACAGATACGCAGTATTTT. Translation gives CASTSRGTDTQYF.

This clonotype has at least ten counts. V is TRBV9 and J is TRBJ2-1, with D unresolved. This CDR3 region has 15 residues. V dropped 3 bases and J dropped 6 bases, with 16 bases sitting between them. Per the germline V gene, CDR1 is SGDLS and CDR2 is YYNGEE. In DNA, the CDR3 is TGTGCCAGCAGCGGCCAAACTACGCCTGGCAATGAGCAGTTCTTC. The encoded protein is CASSGQTTPGNEQFF. Full variable domain (outside the CDR3, taken from reference TRBV9 and TRBJ2-1): DSGVTQTPKHLITATGQRVTLRCSPRSGDLSVYWYQQSLDQGLQFLIQYYNGEERAKGNILERFSAQQFPDLHSELNLSSLELGDSALYFCASSGQTTPGNEQFFGPGTRLTVL.

This clonotype was observed a few times. The chain employs TRBV5-6 and TRBJ1-1; no reliable D call. V was clipped by 0 bases and J by 6 bases, with 6 bases between them. CDR1 is SGHDT, CDR2 YYEEEE, per germline. The CDR3 contains 12 residues. CDR3 sequence: CASSLEVAEAFF. Here the CDR3 DNA reads TGTGCCAGCAGCTTGGAGGTTGCTGAAGCTTTCTTT.

This clonotype was seen a few times. This chain links TRBV6-2 or TRBV6-3 with TRBJ2-2, with TRBD1 matching 8 bases. Trimming at V came to 6 bases and at J to 7 bases, leaving 7 bases not matched to a gene. The CDR3 spans 14 residues. Germline V gene data show CDR1 as MNHEY and CDR2 as SVGEGT. Written as DNA, the CDR3 is TGTGCCAGCAGGGACAGGGATACTGGCGGGGAGCTGTTTTTT. Its translation is CASRDRDTGGELFF.

This clonotype was counted a few times. The rearrangement links TRBV20-1 to TRBJ1-2, with D perhaps matching TRBD1 (5 bases). This CDR3 spans 13 amino acids. Germline lookup yields CDR1 DFQATT and CDR2 SNEGSKA (reference sequence). V was trimmed by 4 bases and J by 1 base, leaving 10 bases between them. CDR3 sequence: CSAKIGGNYGYTF. The CDR3 DNA reads as TGCAGTGCTAAAATTGGGGGTAACTATGGCTACACCTTC.